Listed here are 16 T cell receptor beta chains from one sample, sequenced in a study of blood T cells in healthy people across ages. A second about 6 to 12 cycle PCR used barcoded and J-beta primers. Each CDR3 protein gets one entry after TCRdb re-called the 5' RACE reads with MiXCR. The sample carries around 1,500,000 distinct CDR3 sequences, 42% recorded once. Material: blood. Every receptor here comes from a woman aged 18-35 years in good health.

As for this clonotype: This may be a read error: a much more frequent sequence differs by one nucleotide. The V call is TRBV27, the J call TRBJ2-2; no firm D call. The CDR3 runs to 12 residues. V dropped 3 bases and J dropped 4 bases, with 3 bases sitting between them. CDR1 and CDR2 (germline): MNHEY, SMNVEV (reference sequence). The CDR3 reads CASSFATGELFF. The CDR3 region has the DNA TGTGCCAGCAGTTTCGCCACCGGGGAGCTGTTTTTT.

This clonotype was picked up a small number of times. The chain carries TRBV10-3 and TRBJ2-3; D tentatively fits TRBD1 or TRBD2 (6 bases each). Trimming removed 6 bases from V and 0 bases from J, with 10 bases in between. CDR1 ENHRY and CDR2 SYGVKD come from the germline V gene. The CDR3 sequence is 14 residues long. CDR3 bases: TGTGCCATCAGGGGGGGACAAAGCACAGATACGCAGTATTTT. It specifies CAIRGGQSTDTQYF.

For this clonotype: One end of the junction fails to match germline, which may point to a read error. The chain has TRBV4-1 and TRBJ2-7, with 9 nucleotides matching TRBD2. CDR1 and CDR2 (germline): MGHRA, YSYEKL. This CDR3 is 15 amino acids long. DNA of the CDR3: TGCGCCAGCAGCCATTCTAGCGGGGAGAACTACGAGGAGTACTTC. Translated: CASSHSSGENYEEYF.

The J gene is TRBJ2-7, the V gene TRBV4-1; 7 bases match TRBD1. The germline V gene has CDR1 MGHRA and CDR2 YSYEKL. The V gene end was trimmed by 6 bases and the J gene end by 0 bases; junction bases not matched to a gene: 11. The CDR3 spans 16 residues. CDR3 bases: TGCGCCAGCAGTCACAGGGGCCCACCCAGCTCCTACGAGCAGTACTTC. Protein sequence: CASSHRGPPSSYEQYF.

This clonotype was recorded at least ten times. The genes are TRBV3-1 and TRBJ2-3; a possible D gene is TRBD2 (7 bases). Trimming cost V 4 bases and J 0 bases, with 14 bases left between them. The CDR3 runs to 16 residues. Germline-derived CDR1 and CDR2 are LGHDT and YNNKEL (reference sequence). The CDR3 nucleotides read TGTGCCAGCAGCCTTAGGGGGGGGTCTAGCACAGATACGCAGTATTTT. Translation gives CASSLRGGSSTDTQYF.

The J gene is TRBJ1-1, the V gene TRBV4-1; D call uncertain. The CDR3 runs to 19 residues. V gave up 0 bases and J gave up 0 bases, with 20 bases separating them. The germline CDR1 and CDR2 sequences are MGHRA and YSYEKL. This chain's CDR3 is CASSQEWAQLHSMNTEAFF. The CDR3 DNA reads TGCGCCAGCAGCCAAGAGTGGGCCCAGCTTCATTCCATGAACACTGAAGCTTTCTTT.

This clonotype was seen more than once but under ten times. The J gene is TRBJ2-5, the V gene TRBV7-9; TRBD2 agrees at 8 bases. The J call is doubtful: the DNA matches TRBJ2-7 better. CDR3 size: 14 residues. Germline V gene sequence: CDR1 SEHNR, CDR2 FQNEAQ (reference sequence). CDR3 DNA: TGTGCCAGCAGCTACGAGCGGGAGACCTACGAGCAGTACTTC. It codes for CASSYERETYEQYF.

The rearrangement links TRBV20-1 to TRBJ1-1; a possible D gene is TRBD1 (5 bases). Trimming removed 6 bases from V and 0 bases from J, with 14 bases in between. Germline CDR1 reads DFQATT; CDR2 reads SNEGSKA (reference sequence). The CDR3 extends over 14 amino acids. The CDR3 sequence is CSANRAGMNTEAFF. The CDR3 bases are TGCAGTGCCAACCGGGCAGGGATGAACACTGAAGCTTTCTTT.

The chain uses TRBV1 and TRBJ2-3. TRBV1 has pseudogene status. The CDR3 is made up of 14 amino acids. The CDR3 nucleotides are TGCACCGGCAGCCAAGATCAGAGCACAGATACGCAGTATTTT. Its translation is CTGSQDQSTDTQYF.

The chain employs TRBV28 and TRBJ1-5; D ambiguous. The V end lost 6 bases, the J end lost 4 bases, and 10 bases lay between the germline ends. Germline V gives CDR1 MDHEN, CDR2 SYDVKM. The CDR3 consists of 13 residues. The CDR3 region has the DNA TGTGCCAGCAGCGAGAGCCCGAATCAGCCCCAGCATTTT. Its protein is CASSESPNQPQHF. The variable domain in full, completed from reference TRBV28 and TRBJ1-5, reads DVKVTQSSRYLVKRTGEKVFLECVQDMDHENMFWYRQDPGLGLRLIYFSYDVKMKEKGDIPEGYSVSREKKERFSLILESASTNQTSMYLCASSESPNQPQHFGDGTRLSIL.

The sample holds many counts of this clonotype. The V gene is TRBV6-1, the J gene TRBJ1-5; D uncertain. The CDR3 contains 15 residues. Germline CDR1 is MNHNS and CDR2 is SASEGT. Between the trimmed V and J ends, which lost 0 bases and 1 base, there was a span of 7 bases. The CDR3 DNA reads TGTGCCAGCAGTGAAGCAGGGCGAAGCAATCAGCCCCAGCATTTT. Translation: CASSEAGRSNQPQHF.

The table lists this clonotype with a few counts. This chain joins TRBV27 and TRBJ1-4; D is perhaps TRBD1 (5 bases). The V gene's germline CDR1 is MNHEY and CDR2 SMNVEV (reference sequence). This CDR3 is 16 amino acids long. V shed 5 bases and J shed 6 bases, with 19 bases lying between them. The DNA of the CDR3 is TGTGCCAGCAGTCCTACCCCGGGGCGCGTACATGAAAAACTGTTTTTT. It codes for CASSPTPGRVHEKLFF.

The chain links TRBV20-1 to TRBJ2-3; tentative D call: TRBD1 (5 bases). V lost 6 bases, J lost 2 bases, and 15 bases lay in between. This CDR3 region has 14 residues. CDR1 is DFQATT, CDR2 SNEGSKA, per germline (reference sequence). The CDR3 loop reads CSADSHPTTDTQYF. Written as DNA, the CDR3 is TGCAGTGCCGACAGCCATCCGACCACAGATACGCAGTATTTT.

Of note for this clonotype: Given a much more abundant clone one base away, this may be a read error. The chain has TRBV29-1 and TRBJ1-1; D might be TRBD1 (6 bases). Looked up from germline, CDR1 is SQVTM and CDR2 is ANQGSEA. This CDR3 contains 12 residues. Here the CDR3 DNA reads TGCAGCGTTGATCATGGGGACACTGGAGCTTTCTTT. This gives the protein CSVDHGDTGAFF.

The CDR3 here is CASSLDPGMNNEQYF. The CDR3 bases are TGCGCCAGCAGCTTGGATCCGGGGATGAACAATGAGCAGTACTTC. The genes are TRBV5-1 and TRBJ2-1; possible D gene TRBD2, 5 bases. The last part of the DNA fits TRBJ2-7 better; the J call may be wrong. CDR1 is SGHRS and CDR2 is YFSETQ in the germline V gene. This CDR3 region has 15 residues.

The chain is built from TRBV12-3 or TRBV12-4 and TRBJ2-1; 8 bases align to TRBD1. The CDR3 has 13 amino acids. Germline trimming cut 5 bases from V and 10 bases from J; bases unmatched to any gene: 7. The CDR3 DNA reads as TGTGCCAGCAGTCCAGGGACAGGCGCCGAGCAGTTCTTC. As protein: CASSPGTGAEQFF.